The rows below give T cell receptor beta chains drawn from one sample of a study of blood T cell repertoires in COVID-19. Produced via immunoSEQ multiplex PCR; TCRdb's table is partial and in-frame only. The data hold approximately 100,000 clones, with 85% to 90% observed a single time. The source material was peripheral blood. These receptors were collected from a man aged 50-60 years with acute or convalescent COVID-19. Each CDR3 is given with its conserved first and last residue. A D gene is named only where the DNA matches it firmly. A row's size may be missing; if present it is once, few, many or a size class.

abundance: -; len: 15; v_gene: TRBV6-5; d_gene: -; j_gene: TRBJ1-6; CDR3aa: CASSYRGVYNSPLHF; CDR3nt: TGTGCCAGCAGTTACCGGGGTGTATATAATTCACCCCTCCACTTT
abundance: -; len: 16; v_gene: TRBV15; d_gene: TRBD1; j_gene: TRBJ2-4; CDR3aa: CATSRGEGAAKNIQYF; CDR3nt: TGTGCCACCAGCAGAGGTGAGGGGGCGGCCAAAAACATTCAGTACTTC
abundance: -; len: 13; v_gene: TRBV28; d_gene: -; j_gene: TRBJ1-2; CDR3aa: CASTPAGRDGYTF; CDR3nt: TGTGCCAGCACCCCAGCGGGGAGGGATGGCTACACCTTC
abundance: -; len: 19; v_gene: TRBV15; d_gene: TRBD1; j_gene: TRBJ1-5; CDR3aa: CATSRSPSGTGGVQQPQHF; CDR3nt: TGTGCCACCAGCAGATCGCCCTCCGGGACAGGGGGGGTCCAACAGCCCCAGCATTTT
abundance: few; len: 15; v_gene: TRBV5-4; d_gene: TRBD1; j_gene: TRBJ1-6; CDR3aa: CASSTRQGGNSPLHF; CDR3nt: TGTGCCAGCAGCACCCGACAGGGTGGTAATTCACCCCTCCACTTT
abundance: -; len: 14; v_gene: TRBV30; d_gene: TRBD2; j_gene: TRBJ2-7; CDR3aa: CACSSGDYTYEQYF; CDR3nt: TGTGCCTGCAGCTCGGGGGACTATACCTACGAGCAGTACTTC
abundance: -; len: 12; v_gene: TRBV30; d_gene: -; j_gene: TRBJ1-2; CDR3aa: CAWSVHSYGYTF; CDR3nt: TGTGCCTGGAGTGTACACAGCTATGGCTACACCTTC
abundance: -; len: 15; v_gene: TRBV11-3; d_gene: TRBD1; j_gene: TRBJ2-1; CDR3aa: CASSLGVGTGGGQFF; CDR3nt: TGTGCCAGCAGCTTAGGGGTTGGGACAGGGGGCGGACAGTTCTTC
abundance: -; len: 13; v_gene: TRBV7-9; d_gene: -; j_gene: TRBJ1-5; CDR3aa: CASSLGSTQPQHF; CDR3nt: TGTGCCAGCAGCTTAGGGAGCACTCAGCCCCAGCATTTT
abundance: -; len: 13; v_gene: TRBV11-2; d_gene: TRBD2; j_gene: TRBJ2-5; CDR3aa: CASSLPGGETQYF; CDR3nt: TGTGCCAGCAGCTTACCGGGGGGAGAGACCCAGTACTTC
abundance: -; len: 14; v_gene: TRBV10-2; d_gene: TRBD2; j_gene: TRBJ2-1; CDR3aa: CASSPLAGGNEQFF; CDR3nt: TGCGCCAGCAGCCCGCTAGCGGGAGGCAATGAGCAGTTCTTC
abundance: -; len: 18; v_gene: TRBV6-1; d_gene: -; j_gene: TRBJ2-2; CDR3aa: CASSEIARIIPNTGELFF; CDR3nt: TGTGCCAGCAGTGAAATAGCGAGAATTATCCCGAACACCGGGGAGCTGTTTTTT
abundance: once; len: 17; v_gene: TRBV21-1; d_gene: -; j_gene: TRBJ2-3; CDR3aa: CASNLEGQGVGTDTQYF; CDR3nt: TGTGCCAGCAACTTAGAAGGACAGGGGGTTGGCACAGATACGCAGTATTTT
abundance: few; len: 13; v_gene: TRBV30; d_gene: TRBD2; j_gene: TRBJ2-5; CDR3aa: CAWSRREKETQYF; CDR3nt: TGTGCCTGGAGCCGGCGGGAGAAGGAGACCCAGTACTTC
abundance: once; len: 14; v_gene: TRBV27; d_gene: -; j_gene: TRBJ2-5; CDR3aa: CASSFLEGRETQYF; CDR3nt: TGTGCCAGCAGTTTTTTAGAGGGAAGAGAGACCCAGTACTTC
abundance: -; len: 13; v_gene: TRBV6-5; d_gene: TRBD1; j_gene: TRBJ2-7; CDR3aa: CASSYPGQSEQYF; CDR3nt: TGTGCCAGCAGTTACCCGGGACAGAGCGAGCAGTACTTC
abundance: -; len: 15; v_gene: TRBV30; d_gene: TRBD1; j_gene: TRBJ2-1; CDR3aa: CAWSATDRAYNEQFF; CDR3nt: TGTGCCTGGAGTGCCACGGACAGGGCCTACAATGAGCAGTTCTTC
abundance: -; len: 16; v_gene: TRBV11-1; d_gene: -; j_gene: TRBJ2-5; CDR3aa: CASSPGGPGHQETQYF; CDR3nt: TGTGCCAGCAGCCCGGGGGGCCCGGGACACCAAGAGACCCAGTACTTC
abundance: -; len: 16; v_gene: TRBV30; d_gene: -; j_gene: TRBJ2-7; CDR3aa: CAWSDPALGRFHEQYF; CDR3nt: TGTGCCTGGAGCGACCCCGCACTAGGCCGGTTCCACGAGCAGTACTTC
abundance: -; len: 17; v_gene: TRBV2; d_gene: TRBD2; j_gene: TRBJ2-7; CDR3aa: CASRPGTSSGTGYEQYF; CDR3nt: TGTGCCAGCAGGCCGGGGACCTCTAGCGGGACGGGTTACGAGCAGTACTTC
abundance: -; len: 15; v_gene: TRBV28; d_gene: TRBD1; j_gene: TRBJ2-7; CDR3aa: CASSFILGQVVEQYF; CDR3nt: TGTGCCAGCAGTTTTATTCTGGGACAGGTCGTCGAGCAGTACTTC
abundance: -; len: 14; v_gene: TRBV7-9; d_gene: TRBD1; j_gene: TRBJ2-5; CDR3aa: CASSPGQAGQTQYF; CDR3nt: TGTGCCAGCAGCCCGGGACAGGCTGGGCAGACCCAGTACTTC
abundance: -; len: 15; v_gene: TRBV11-3; d_gene: -; j_gene: TRBJ2-6; CDR3aa: CASSQHSGGANVLTF; CDR3nt: TGTGCCAGCAGCCAGCACTCAGGCGGGGCCAACGTCCTGACTTTC
abundance: -; len: 15; v_gene: TRBV6-5; d_gene: TRBD2; j_gene: TRBJ2-1; CDR3aa: CASRPRLATYNEQFF; CDR3nt: TGTGCCAGCAGGCCTAGACTAGCAACCTACAATGAGCAGTTCTTC
abundance: -; len: 11; v_gene: TRBV28; d_gene: -; j_gene: TRBJ1-1; CDR3aa: CASIRNTEAFF; CDR3nt: TGTGCCAGCATTCGGAACACTGAAGCTTTCTTT
abundance: -; len: 15; v_gene: TRBV7-9; d_gene: -; j_gene: TRBJ2-4; CDR3aa: CASSWTSGSRNIQYF; CDR3nt: TGTGCCAGCAGCTGGACCTCAGGGTCCAGAAACATTCAGTACTTC
abundance: -; len: 16; v_gene: TRBV11-1; d_gene: TRBD2; j_gene: TRBJ2-1; CDR3aa: CASSLDLASGYNEQFF; CDR3nt: TGTGCCAGCAGCTTAGACCTGGCTAGCGGATACAATGAGCAGTTCTTC
abundance: -; len: 15; v_gene: TRBV5-6; d_gene: -; j_gene: TRBJ1-1; CDR3aa: CASSLVGAGDTEAFF; CDR3nt: TGTGCCAGCAGCTTGGTGGGGGCGGGGGACACTGAAGCTTTCTTT
abundance: -; len: 14; v_gene: TRBV24-1; d_gene: -; j_gene: TRBJ1-5; CDR3aa: CATSEPRESQPQHF; CDR3nt: TGTGCCACCAGTGAGCCTAGGGAGTCTCAGCCCCAGCATTTT
abundance: -; len: 15; v_gene: TRBV7-9; d_gene: TRBD1; j_gene: TRBJ2-1; CDR3aa: CASSLTGGVSNEQFF; CDR3nt: TGTGCCAGCAGCTTGACAGGGGGCGTAAGCAATGAGCAGTTCTTC
abundance: -; len: 13; v_gene: TRBV30; d_gene: TRBD1; j_gene: TRBJ1-2; CDR3aa: CAWSKGQTYGYTF; CDR3nt: TGTGCCTGGAGTAAGGGACAGACTTATGGCTACACCTTC
abundance: once; len: 15; v_gene: TRBV2; d_gene: -; j_gene: TRBJ2-7; CDR3aa: CASKPNRGGSYEQYF; CDR3nt: TGTGCCAGCAAACCGAACAGGGGGGGCTCCTACGAGCAGTACTTC
abundance: -; len: 13; v_gene: TRBV2; d_gene: TRBD1; j_gene: TRBJ2-3; CDR3aa: CANPGQGTDTQYF; CDR3nt: TGTGCCAACCCGGGACAGGGCACAGATACGCAGTATTTT
abundance: -; len: 15; v_gene: TRBV18; d_gene: TRBD2; j_gene: TRBJ2-1; CDR3aa: CASSPPSGSRDEQFF; CDR3nt: TGTGCCAGCTCACCACCTAGCGGGAGTAGGGATGAGCAGTTCTTC
abundance: -; len: 12; v_gene: TRBV5-6; d_gene: -; j_gene: TRBJ2-1; CDR3aa: CASSLAGDEQFF; CDR3nt: TGTGCCAGCAGCTTAGCAGGGGATGAGCAGTTCTTC
abundance: few; len: 11; v_gene: TRBV29-1; d_gene: -; j_gene: TRBJ2-5; CDR3aa: CSDQSRETQYF; CDR3nt: TGCAGTGATCAGTCGCGGGAGACCCAGTACTTC
abundance: -; len: 17; v_gene: TRBV3-1/TRBV3-2; d_gene: -; j_gene: TRBJ1-6; CDR3aa: CASSQEHRGTLNSPLHF; CDR3nt: TGTGCCAGCAGCCAAGAACATCGGGGAACCCTTAATTCACCCCTCCACTTT
abundance: -; len: 13; v_gene: TRBV6-1; d_gene: -; j_gene: TRBJ1-1; CDR3aa: CASSEGRVTEAFF; CDR3nt: TGTGCCAGCAGTGAGGGCAGGGTTACTGAAGCTTTCTTT
abundance: -; len: 15; v_gene: TRBV6-1; d_gene: -; j_gene: TRBJ1-5; CDR3aa: CASSEALQGGQPQHF; CDR3nt: TGTGCCAGCAGTGAAGCTCTCCAGGGCGGTCAGCCCCAGCATTTT
abundance: -; len: 13; v_gene: TRBV6-5; d_gene: -; j_gene: TRBJ2-5; CDR3aa: CASRPQVRRIQYF; CDR3nt: TGTGCCAGCAGACCGCAGGTCAGGAGGATCCAGTACTTC
abundance: -; len: 17; v_gene: TRBV4-2; d_gene: -; j_gene: TRBJ2-2; CDR3aa: CASSQGSWEKNTGELFF; CDR3nt: TGTGCCAGCAGCCAAGGATCTTGGGAGAAGAACACCGGGGAGCTGTTTTTT
abundance: -; len: 16; v_gene: TRBV5-3; d_gene: TRBD1; j_gene: TRBJ1-5; CDR3aa: CARSSGQGARNQPQHF; CDR3nt: TGTGCCAGAAGTTCAGGACAGGGGGCGCGCAATCAGCCCCAGCATTTT
abundance: -; len: 15; v_gene: TRBV10-3; d_gene: -; j_gene: TRBJ2-2; CDR3aa: CATRVAATNTGELFF; CDR3nt: TGTGCCACCAGAGTAGCGGCTACGAACACCGGGGAGCTGTTTTTT